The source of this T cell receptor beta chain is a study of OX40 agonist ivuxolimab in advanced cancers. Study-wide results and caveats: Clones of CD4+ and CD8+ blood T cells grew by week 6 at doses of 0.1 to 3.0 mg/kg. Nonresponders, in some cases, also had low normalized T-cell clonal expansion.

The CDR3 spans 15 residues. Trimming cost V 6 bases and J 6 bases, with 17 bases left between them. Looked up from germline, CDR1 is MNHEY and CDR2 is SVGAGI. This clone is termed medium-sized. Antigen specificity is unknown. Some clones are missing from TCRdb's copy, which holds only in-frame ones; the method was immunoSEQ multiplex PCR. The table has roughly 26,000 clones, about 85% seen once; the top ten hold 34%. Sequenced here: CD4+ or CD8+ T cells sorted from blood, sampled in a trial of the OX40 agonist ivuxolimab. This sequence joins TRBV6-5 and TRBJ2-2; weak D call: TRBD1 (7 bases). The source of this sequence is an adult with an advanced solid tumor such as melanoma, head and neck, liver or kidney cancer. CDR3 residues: CASRRTGGGAGELFF. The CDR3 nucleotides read TGTGCCAGCAGGAGGACAGGCGGAGGGGCCGGGGAGCTGTTTTTT.